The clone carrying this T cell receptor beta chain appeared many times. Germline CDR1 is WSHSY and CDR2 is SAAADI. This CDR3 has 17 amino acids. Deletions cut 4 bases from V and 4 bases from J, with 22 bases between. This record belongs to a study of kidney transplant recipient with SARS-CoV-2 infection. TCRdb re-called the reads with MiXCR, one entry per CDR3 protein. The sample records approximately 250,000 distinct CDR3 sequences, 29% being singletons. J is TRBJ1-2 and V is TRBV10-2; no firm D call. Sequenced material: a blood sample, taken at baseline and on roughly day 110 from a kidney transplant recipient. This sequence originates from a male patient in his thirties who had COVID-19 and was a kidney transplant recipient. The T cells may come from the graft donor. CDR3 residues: CASSGANTSRKTYGYTF. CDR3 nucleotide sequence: TGCGCCAGCAGTGGAGCTAACACTTCTAGAAAGACCTATGGCTACACCTTC.